This T cell receptor beta chain was obtained from a study of high-grade serous ovarian cancer treatment subgroups. Study results and limitations: Same-patient tumor repertoires overlapped at about 0.095 to 0.8; different patients barely overlapped. Bulk tumor TCR sequencing gave no spatial information. Higher neoantigen levels went with greater TCR clonal relatedness.

Trimming cost V 4 bases and J 14 bases; bases outside gene matches: 8. The CDR3 has 12 amino acids. CDR1 and CDR2 from the germline V gene are SGHDN and FVKESK. TCRdb keeps only in-frame clones here, not all; method: immunoSEQ multiplex PCR. This sample has approximately 36,000 clones, with 79% found just once. The tumor samples were collected prior to definitive surgery or chemotherapy. On this clone: Its matching antigen is unknown.

Material: tumor tissue. This receptor was obtained from a human donor with high-grade serous ovarian cancer. The J gene is TRBJ2-1, the V gene TRBV14; 7 bases are a match to TRBD1. The CDR3 bases are TGTGCCAGCAGCCCTAGACAGGGTCCAGAGTTCTTC. Translating it yields CASSPRQGPEFF.